The rows below give T cell receptor beta chains drawn from one sample of a study of T cells in Graves' hyperthyroidism and ophthalmopathy. From the multiplex PCR reads, TCRdb called clonotypes with MiXCR, one entry per CDR3 protein. Among a few hundred thousand distinct CDR3 sequences, more than 15% were seen once, and the ten largest hold about 30%. Input material: blood. The receptors derive from a woman aged 18-29 years with Graves' hyperthyroidism that later progressed to Graves' ophthalmopathy. Each CDR3 is given with its conserved first and last residue. The order of the fields is V gene, CDR3 protein.

v_call: TRBV27; cdr3_aa: CASSRTADTQYF
v_call: TRBV28; cdr3_aa: CASSLAGAPGYTF
v_call: TRBV30; cdr3_aa: CAWSTGTTTNEQFF
v_call: TRBV12-3/TRBV12-4; cdr3_aa: CASTYGRAGGQFF
v_call: TRBV6-1; cdr3_aa: CASSYWGIYGYTF
v_call: TRBV2; cdr3_aa: CASSEASELGNTEAFF
v_call: TRBV14; cdr3_aa: CASSQGQATTDTQYF
v_call: TRBV27; cdr3_aa: CASGPLGQYF
v_call: TRBV5-1; cdr3_aa: CASSSGQGPLGYTF
v_call: TRBV7-8; cdr3_aa: CASSLRHSLNYEQYF
v_call: TRBV20-1; cdr3_aa: CSATDQLYNEQFF
v_call: TRBV14; cdr3_aa: CASSQGTSGGKGEQFF
v_call: TRBV18; cdr3_aa: CASSPPIDRGASYEQYF
v_call: TRBV5-5; cdr3_aa: CASSPGGLARSYEQYF
v_call: TRBV3-1; cdr3_aa: CASSQDRTGSYGYTF
v_call: TRBV11-2; cdr3_aa: CASSLTSVHEQYF
v_call: TRBV28; cdr3_aa: CASNPGPTVREQYF
v_call: TRBV20-1; cdr3_aa: CSAPGRPWGTDTQYF
v_call: TRBV27; cdr3_aa: CASTPGTSGDNEQFF
v_call: TRBV6-1; cdr3_aa: CASNGLRSAGEQYF
v_call: TRBV19; cdr3_aa: CASIGATDTQYF
v_call: TRBV6-1; cdr3_aa: CASSEYPGLVSPDTQYF
v_call: TRBV27; cdr3_aa: CASSLGGSTGELFF
v_call: TRBV29-1; cdr3_aa: CSVLGTRAPYNEQFF
v_call: TRBV7-2; cdr3_aa: CASSFPGGDSDTQYF
v_call: TRBV2; cdr3_aa: CAFGGGRGIDTQYF
v_call: TRBV4-3; cdr3_aa: CASSQGLAGHGDNEQFF
v_call: TRBV7-9; cdr3_aa: CASMPEYDTGELFF
v_call: TRBV10-1; cdr3_aa: CASSEGEGTDTQYF
v_call: TRBV30; cdr3_aa: CAWSRKSQGNTEAFF
v_call: TRBV30; cdr3_aa: CASRGFYGSEQYF
v_call: TRBV20-1; cdr3_aa: CSVQWAGMSTDTQYF
v_call: TRBV20-1; cdr3_aa: CSARERYLGLEQYF
v_call: TRBV5-1; cdr3_aa: CASSLRSTAGEQYF
v_call: TRBV2; cdr3_aa: CASSGTSSRETQYF
v_call: TRBV20-1; cdr3_aa: CSATKVTSGRAAYNEQFF
v_call: TRBV28; cdr3_aa: CASSFGGGQPQHF
v_call: TRBV20-1; cdr3_aa: CSASQWEGRFNAPGELFF
v_call: TRBV19; cdr3_aa: CASSTTRRDTQYF
v_call: TRBV6-2/TRBV6-3; cdr3_aa: CASTKTGYEQYF
v_call: TRBV28; cdr3_aa: CASRGLAGEHYNEQFF
v_call: TRBV5-1; cdr3_aa: CASSLEGGISTGELFF
v_call: TRBV5-1; cdr3_aa: CASSATVLGSNTEAFF
v_call: TRBV7-9; cdr3_aa: CASRGLAANTGELFF
v_call: TRBV4-2; cdr3_aa: CASSQDFMQATYEQYF
v_call: TRBV3-1; cdr3_aa: CASSQLWDTQYF
v_call: TRBV27; cdr3_aa: CASKSARPTTDTQYF
v_call: TRBV11-2; cdr3_aa: CASSLIAGATNEQFF
v_call: TRBV20-1; cdr3_aa: CSASGLATSTDTQYF
v_call: TRBV20-1; cdr3_aa: CSSQAGGLGEQFF
v_call: TRBV4-1; cdr3_aa: CASSQVAGFHNEQFF